One and the same sample provided the 21 T cell receptor beta chains below, sequenced in a study of blood T cells in healthy people across ages. The use of a sample-barcoded 5' primer and a J-beta primer mix characterized a second PCR of roughly 6 to 11 cycles. TCRdb recomputed calls from the 5' RACE reads with MiXCR, one row per CDR3 protein. The sample yields 750,000 or so distinct CDR3 sequences, 20% to 25% seen once. This same sample was also taken into another study, of T cells of mothers and their children.

Input material: blood. These receptors came from a boy aged 5-17 years in good health.

The chain is built from TRBV5-1 and TRBJ1-1; D perhaps matches TRBD1 (5 bases). Germline values: CDR1 SGHRS, CDR2 YFSETQ. Trimming cost V 0 bases and J 2 bases, with 8 bases left between them. The CDR3 has 14 amino acids. The CDR3 DNA follows: TGCGCCAGCAGCTTGGGACAGCAAAACACTGAAGCTTTCTTT. It encodes CASSLGQQNTEAFF.

This clonotype appeared a few times. In DNA form, the CDR3 reads TGTGCCAGCAGTCCCAGAGTACTATCGGGGGAGACCCAGTACTTC. Its protein product is CASSPRVLSGETQYF. The chain is built from TRBV28 and TRBJ2-5, with D tentatively TRBD2 (5 bases). CDR1 MDHEN and CDR2 SYDVKM come from the germline V gene. The length of the CDR3 is 15 residues. The ends were cut back, 5 bases at V and 5 bases at J, with 18 bases in the middle.

This clonotype was observed a handful of times. This chain joins TRBV4-2 and TRBJ2-4; TRBD1 aligns across 10 bases. The germline gives CDR1 LGHNA, CDR2 YNFKEQ. J was trimmed by 11 bases and V by 2 bases; bases with no gene match: 6. The CDR3 loop spans 14 amino acids. CDR3 DNA: TGTGCCAGCAGCCAAACCGAGGACAGGGGGGTTCAGTACTTC. Residues: CASSQTEDRGVQYF.

The chain couples TRBV6-6 to TRBJ2-3; D unclear. The CDR3 is made up of 11 amino acids. The germline V and J ends were trimmed by 2 bases and 8 bases, with 5 bases remaining between them. From germline, CDR1 is MNHNY and CDR2 SVGAGI (reference sequence). In nucleotides, the CDR3 is TGTGCCAGCAGTTACGCCGGTACGCAGTATTTT. This translates into CASSYAGTQYF.

The sample holds a few counts of this clonotype. V and J are TRBV3-1 and TRBJ2-6; D is uncertain. The CDR3 extends over 17 amino acids. The germline CDR1 and CDR2 sequences are LGHDT and YNNKEL (reference sequence). With 3 bases removed from V and 0 bases from J, the gap between germline ends came to 12 bases. CDR3 sequence: CASSQGTVISGANVLTF. The CDR3 DNA reads as TGTGCCAGCAGCCAGGGTACAGTTATCTCTGGGGCCAACGTCCTGACTTTC. Together with reference TRBV3-1 and TRBJ2-6, the CDR3 gives the full variable domain: DTAVSQTPKYLVTQMGNDKSIKCEQNLGHDTMYWYKQDSKKFLKIMFSYNNKELIINETVPNRFSPKSPDKAHLNLHINSLELGDSAVYFCASSQGTVISGANVLTFGAGSRLTVL.

This clonotype was found a few times. V usage is TRBV19 and J usage is TRBJ1-2, with no clear D. Germline V gene lookup returns CDR1 LNHDA and CDR2 SQIVND (reference sequence). This CDR3 comprises 14 residues. Trimming left V 10 bases short and J 6 bases short, with 21 bases between. CDR3 sequence reads: CATVFSGSGDGYTF. For the CDR3, the DNA is TGTGCCACGGTTTTCTCGGGGTCAGGAGATGGCTACACCTTC.

The V and J genes are TRBV7-2 and TRBJ2-3, with TRBD2 identical over 8 bases. The junction had 16 bases not matched to a gene; V was cut back by 3 bases and J by 8 bases. Looked up from germline, CDR1 is SGHTA and CDR2 is FQGNSA. CDR3 length: 17 residues. The CDR3 spells CASSLDACGGPGGTQYF. The CDR3 region has the DNA TGTGCCAGCAGCTTGGACGCCTGCGGGGGGCCCGGGGGTACGCAGTATTTT.

The gene calls are TRBV4-2 and TRBJ2-5, with D possibly TRBD2 on 5 matching bases. This CDR3 is 13 amino acids long. V lost 4 bases to trimming and J lost 5 bases, with 11 bases between them. Germline V gene data show CDR1 as LGHNA and CDR2 as YNFKEQ. The CDR3 DNA reads as TGTGCCAGCAGCCCCACACTAGGGGAGACCCAGTACTTC. This sequence encodes CASSPTLGETQYF.

This clonotype was observed a few times. The rearrangement links TRBV7-9 to TRBJ2-1; TRBD2 is a possible D gene (5 bases). The V end was cut by 6 bases, the J end by 0 bases, with 15 bases between. The CDR3 length is 16 residues. Germline V gene lookup returns CDR1 SEHNR and CDR2 FQNEAQ (reference sequence). CDR3 bases: TGTGCCAGCAGTTCCCTAGGTGGGAGCTCCTACAATGAGCAGTTCTTC. This codes for CASSSLGGSSYNEQFF.

The chain employs TRBV20-1 and TRBJ2-4, with D unresolved. Trimming pared 1 base from V and 0 bases from J, leaving 7 bases between. The germline V gene has CDR1 DFQATT and CDR2 SNEGSKA (reference sequence). The CDR3 sequence is 14 residues long. The CDR3 loop reads CSARGSLAKNIQYF. The CDR3 DNA reads TGCAGTGCTAGAGGGTCACTAGCCAAAAACATTCAGTACTTC.

A few counts support this clonotype. The CDR3 spells CASSLGPLTGGYEQYF. In DNA form, the CDR3 reads TGTGCCAGCAGCTTGGGTCCCTTGACAGGGGGCTACGAGCAGTACTTC. The rearrangement uses TRBV5-6 and TRBJ2-5; 9 bases map to TRBD1. The DNA end favors TRBJ2-7, so the J call may be wrong. The V gene's germline CDR1 is SGHDT and CDR2 YYEEEE. CDR3 length equals 16 residues.

This chain joins TRBV29-1 and TRBJ1-2, with D tentatively TRBD1 (5 bases). Trimming removed 2 bases from V and 1 base from J, with 11 bases in between. This CDR3 region has 14 residues. In germline, CDR1 is SQVTM, CDR2 ANQGSEA. CDR3 nucleotides: TGCAGCGTTGAAACCCAGGGAGGTAACTATGGCTACACCTTC. Translating gives CSVETQGGNYGYTF. The whole variable domain, filled in from reference TRBV29-1 and TRBJ1-2, reads SAVISQKPSRDICQRGTSLTIQCQVDSQVTMMFWYRQQPGQSLTLIATANQGSEATYESGFVIDKFPISRPNLTFSTLTVSNMSPEDSSIYLCSVETQGGNYGYTFGSGTRLTVV.

The chain uses TRBV4-1 and TRBJ2-2; the D is unclear. CDR1 MGHRA and CDR2 YSYEKL come from the germline V gene. V was pared by 0 bases and J by 2 bases, with 4 bases between. CDR3 length equals 14 residues. The CDR3 region has the DNA TGCGCCAGCAGCCAAGAAAGAAACACCGGGGAGCTGTTTTTT. This translates into CASSQERNTGELFF.

The chain uses TRBV20-1 and TRBJ1-5; tentatively, D is TRBD1 (6 bases). V lost 1 base and J lost 3, with 19 bases in between. CDR3 length: 17 amino acids. Germline V lookup: CDR1 DFQATT, CDR2 SNEGSKA (reference sequence). CDR3 DNA: TGCAGTGCTAGAGGGGCCTCCCGGACAGCCTTCAATCAGCCCCAGCATTTT. It yields the protein CSARGASRTAFNQPQHF.

This clonotype was counted only a few times. This chain uses TRBV29-1 with TRBJ2-7; 7 nucleotides line up with TRBD2. Losses at the gene ends were 4 bases for V and 7 bases for J; bases not matched to a gene: 10. The germline CDR1 and CDR2 sequences are SQVTM and ANQGSEA. The CDR3 has 13 amino acids. The CDR3, as DNA: TGCAGCGTTGGCGGCGGGAGTGATGGGGAGCAGTACTTC. As protein: CSVGGGSDGEQYF.

This clonotype was counted only a few times. The CDR3 region is CASSDGEAQYF. The CDR3 DNA reads TGTGCCAGCAGTGACGGCGAGGCGCAGTATTTT. The rearrangement joins TRBV6-6 to TRBJ2-3; D not certain. V was clipped by 5 bases and J by 10 bases, with 10 bases between them. Germline CDR1 reads MNHNY; CDR2 reads SVGAGI (reference sequence). CDR3 length: 11 amino acids.

This clonotype appeared a few times. DNA for the CDR3: TGTGCCAGCGACCCTGGGACAAATGAAAAACTGTTTTTT. It is translated as CASDPGTNEKLFF. The V call is TRBV4-2, the J call TRBJ1-4, with D maybe TRBD1 (6 bases). Germline assignment: CDR1 LGHNA and CDR2 YNFKEQ. Deletions cut 8 bases from V and 5 bases from J, with 12 bases between. This CDR3 is built from 13 residues.

The V call is TRBV7-3, the J call TRBJ2-5, with D possibly being TRBD1 (7 bases). With 1 base removed from V and 9 bases from J, the gap between germline ends came to 18 bases. From germline, CDR1 is SGHTA and CDR2 FQGTGA. This CDR3 is built from 15 residues. The CDR3 region is CASSLKGGGAEAQYF. CDR3 nucleotides: TGTGCCAGCAGCTTAAAAGGGGGCGGGGCGGAGGCCCAGTACTTC.

The V and J genes are TRBV13 and TRBJ1-2, with D possibly TRBD1 on 5 matching bases. There are 14 residues in the CDR3. Trimming cost V 6 bases and J 1 base, with 12 bases left between them. Germline V gene sequence: CDR1 PRHDT, CDR2 FYEKMQ (reference sequence). In DNA form, the CDR3 reads TGTGCCAGCAGTCCTGGACAACTTAACTATGGCTACACCTTC. Translated, it gives CASSPGQLNYGYTF.

The chain joins TRBV20-1 to TRBJ2-7; D is perhaps TRBD2 (7 bases). There are 15 residues in the CDR3. The germline CDR1 and CDR2 sequences are DFQATT and SNEGSKA (reference sequence). Trimming left V 8 bases short and J 3 bases short, with 23 bases between. This chain's CDR3 is CSPPFGEGGYYEQYF. The CDR3 bases are TGCAGTCCCCCCTTTGGGGAGGGGGGTTACTACGAGCAGTACTTC.

V and J are TRBV5-1 and TRBJ2-5, with 14 bases fitting TRBD2. Gene TRBJ2-1 matches the end of the DNA better, so the J call may be wrong. The germline V gene has CDR1 SGHRS and CDR2 YFSETQ. The CDR3 has 15 residues. In nucleotides, the CDR3 is TGCGCCAGCAGCCGAGGGACTAGCGGGAGAGATGAGCAGTTCTTC. Translated, it gives CASSRGTSGRDEQFF.